This TCR beta chain was recorded in a study of preoperative IRX-2 immunotherapy in early breast cancer. CDR1 and CDR2 (germline): MGHDK, SYGVNS. The CDR3 is made up of 17 amino acids. V lost 4 bases, J lost 1 base, and 19 bases lay in between. The method was immunoSEQ multiplex PCR; TCRdb's version includes in-frame clones alone and lacks a portion of them. The sample lists roughly 3,500 clones; 75% to 85% were seen once. The treatment was: preoperative locoregional IRX-2 cytokine immunotherapy. Samples came from a phase Ib trial of preoperative locoregional IRX-2 cytokine immunotherapy. The gene calls are TRBV25-1 and TRBJ2-5, with no clear D. The material sequenced was tumor tissue, taken after IRX-2 immunotherapy. This TCR derives from a human donor with breast cancer. Here the CDR3 reads CASSAPSEHQTQETQYF. The CDR3 bases are TGTGCCAGCAGTGCCCCCTCTGAGCACCAGACCCAAGAGACCCAGTACTTC. Filled out from reference TRBV25-1 and TRBJ2-5, the complete variable domain reads EADIYQTPRYLVIGTGKKITLECSQTMGHDKMYWYQQDPGMELHLIHYSYGVNSTEKGDLSSESTVSRIRTEHFPLTLESARPSHTSQYLCASSAPSEHQTQETQYFGPGTRLLVL.